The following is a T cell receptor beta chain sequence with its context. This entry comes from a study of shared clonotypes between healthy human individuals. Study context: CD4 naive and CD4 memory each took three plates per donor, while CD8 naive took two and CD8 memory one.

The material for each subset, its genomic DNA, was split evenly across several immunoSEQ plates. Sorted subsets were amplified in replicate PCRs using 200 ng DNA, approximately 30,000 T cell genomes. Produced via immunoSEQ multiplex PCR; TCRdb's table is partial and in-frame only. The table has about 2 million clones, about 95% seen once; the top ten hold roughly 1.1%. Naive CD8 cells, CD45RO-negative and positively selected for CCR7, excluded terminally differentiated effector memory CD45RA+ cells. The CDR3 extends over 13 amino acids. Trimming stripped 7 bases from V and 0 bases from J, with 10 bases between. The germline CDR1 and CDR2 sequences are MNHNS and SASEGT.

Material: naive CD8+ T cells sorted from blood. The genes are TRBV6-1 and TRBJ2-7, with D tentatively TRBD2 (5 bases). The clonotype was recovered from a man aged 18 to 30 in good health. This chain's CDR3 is CASTDYSSYEQYF. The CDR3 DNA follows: TGTGCCAGCACCGACTACAGCTCCTACGAGCAGTACTTC.